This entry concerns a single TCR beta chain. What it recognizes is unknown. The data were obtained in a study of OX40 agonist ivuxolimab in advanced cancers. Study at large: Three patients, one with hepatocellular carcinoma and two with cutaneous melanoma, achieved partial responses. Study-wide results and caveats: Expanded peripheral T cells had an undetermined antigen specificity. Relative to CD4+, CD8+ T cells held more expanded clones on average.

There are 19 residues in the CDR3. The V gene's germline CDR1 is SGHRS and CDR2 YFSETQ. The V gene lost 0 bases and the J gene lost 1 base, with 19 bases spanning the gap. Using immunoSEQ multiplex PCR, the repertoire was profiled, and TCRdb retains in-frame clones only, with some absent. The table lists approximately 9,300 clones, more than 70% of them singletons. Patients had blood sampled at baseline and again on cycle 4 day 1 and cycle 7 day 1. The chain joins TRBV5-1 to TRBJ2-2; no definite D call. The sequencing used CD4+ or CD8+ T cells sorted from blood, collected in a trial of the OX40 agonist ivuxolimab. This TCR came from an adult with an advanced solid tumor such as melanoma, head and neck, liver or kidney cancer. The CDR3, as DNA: TGCGCCAGCAGCTTGGTCCCTGGGCGGCAATTCGAGAACACCGGGGAGCTGTTTTTT. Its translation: CASSLVPGRQFENTGELFF.